This passage covers 2 T cell receptor beta chains from one sample sequenced in a study of cytotoxic CD8 clonotypes in ibrutinib-treated CLL. Assay used: immunoSEQ multiplex PCR; TCRdb lists only in-frame clones, some missing. Here the sample spans over 15,000 clones, about 85% being singletons. The input for sequencing was PBMCs, taken before ibrutinib treatment. These receptors all stem from a human donor with chronic lymphocytic leukemia.

The chain has TRBV10-3 and TRBJ2-3, with TRBD2 as a possible D gene (5 bases). Trimming left V 3 bases short and J 7 bases short, with 17 bases between. This CDR3 comprises 15 residues. Germline CDR1 reads ENHRY; CDR2 reads SYGVKD. CDR3 residues: CAISELGPDHNTQYF. In nucleotides, the CDR3 is TGTGCCATCAGTGAACTAGGACCAGATCACAATACGCAGTATTTT.

This chain links TRBV6-5 with TRBJ1-1, with D tentatively TRBD1 (6 bases). The CDR3 spans 15 residues. From germline, CDR1 is MNHEY and CDR2 SVGAGI. Trimming removed 10 bases at V and 6 bases at J, with 24 bases between. CDR3 DNA sequence: TGTGCCACCCAGCCTTCGACAGGCAACCTGGCTGAAGCTTTCTTT. Protein sequence: CATQPSTGNLAEAFF.